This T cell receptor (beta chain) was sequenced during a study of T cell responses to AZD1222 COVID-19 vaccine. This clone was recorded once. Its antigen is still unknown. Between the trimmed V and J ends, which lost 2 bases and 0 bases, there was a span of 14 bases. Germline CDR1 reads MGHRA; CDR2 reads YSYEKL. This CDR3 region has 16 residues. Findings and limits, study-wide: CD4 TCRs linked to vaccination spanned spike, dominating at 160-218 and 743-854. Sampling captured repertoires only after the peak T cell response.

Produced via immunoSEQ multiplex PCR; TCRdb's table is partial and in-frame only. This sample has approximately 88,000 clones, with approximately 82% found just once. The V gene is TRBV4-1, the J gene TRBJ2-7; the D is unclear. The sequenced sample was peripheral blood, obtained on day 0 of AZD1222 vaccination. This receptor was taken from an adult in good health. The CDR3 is CASSQPSAQSSYEQYF. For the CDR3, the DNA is TGCGCCAGCAGCCAACCCAGCGCGCAGAGCTCCTACGAGCAGTACTTC.